The text below deals with one T cell receptor beta chain. These data belong to a study of blood T cell repertoires in COVID-19. Study background: Acute and convalescent COVID-19 samples came from the United States, Italy and Spain. Sample material is recorded as cDNA or gDNA derived from T cells, B-cell-depleted T cells, or PBMCs.

Original handling: Cell counts per sample came from amplifying reference gene primers. Profiled with immunoSEQ multiplex PCR; TCRdb holds only in-frame clones, not every one. The V and J calls and the clone size are those of that table, but D and trimming were determined from the DNA. Altogether some 12,000 clones are present, roughly two thirds being singletons, with the ten largest covering around 30%. Germline V CDR1 and CDR2: SGHRS, YFSETQ. Trimming shortened V by 3 bases and J by 6 bases, and 19 bases separated the two germline ends. The CDR3 is 15 amino acids. The TCR comes from a human donor in a cohort sampled during active COVID-19. The chain is built from TRBV5-1 and TRBJ2-7; D is perhaps TRBD2 (6 bases). The sample was peripheral blood. CDR3 DNA: TGCGCCAGCAGCTGGGATGGCGGGGCTTTAGGCGAGCAGTACTTC. Translation gives CASSWDGGALGEQYF.